These 3 T cell receptor beta chains were all obtained from the same sample, sequenced in a study of graft-versus-host responses after intestinal transplantation. Generated by immunoSEQ multiplex PCR, the TCRdb table keeps only in-frame clones and is missing some. The sample has about 120,000 clones, over 85% seen once; the top ten hold roughly 0.11%. These receptors have no known antigen. The sequenced sample was unstimulated CD4+ T cells sorted from spleen or lymph node cells, obtained before intestinal transplant. The receptors derive from a human donor who received an intestinal transplant.

The chain recombines TRBV7-9 with TRBJ2-5, with TRBD2 as a possible D gene (6 bases). With 8 bases removed from V and 5 bases from J, the gap between germline ends came to 18 bases. CDR1 is SEHNR and CDR2 is FQNEAQ in the germline V gene (reference sequence). The CDR3 consists of 14 residues. CDR3 sequence (DNA): TGTGCCAGCGCCGTAGAGCGGGTGGGGGAGACCCAGTACTTC. It specifies CASAVERVGETQYF.

The V gene is TRBV25-1, the J gene TRBJ1-5, with TRBD1 matching 10 bases. The CDR3 is made up of 16 amino acids. Germline loops: CDR1 MGHDK, CDR2 SYGVNS. J was trimmed by 2 bases and V by 2 bases; bases with no gene match: 3. The CDR3 spells CASSEGGTGGNQPQHF. The CDR3 region has the DNA TGTGCCAGCAGTGAAGGCGGGACAGGGGGCAATCAGCCCCAGCATTTT. The variable domain in full, completed from reference TRBV25-1 and TRBJ1-5, reads EADIYQTPRYLVIGTGKKITLECSQTMGHDKMYWYQQDPGMELHLIHYSYGVNSTEKGDLSSESTVSRIRTEHFPLTLESARPSHTSQYLCASSEGGTGGNQPQHFGDGTRLSIL.

This chain joins TRBV15 and TRBJ1-2; D is uncertain. Germline V gives CDR1 LNHNV, CDR2 YYDKDF (reference sequence). V lost 2 bases and J lost 1, with 11 bases in between. The CDR3 covers 15 residues. CDR3: CATSRSRVDNYGYTF. CDR3 DNA sequence: TGTGCCACCAGCAGATCACGGGTGGATAACTATGGCTACACCTTC.